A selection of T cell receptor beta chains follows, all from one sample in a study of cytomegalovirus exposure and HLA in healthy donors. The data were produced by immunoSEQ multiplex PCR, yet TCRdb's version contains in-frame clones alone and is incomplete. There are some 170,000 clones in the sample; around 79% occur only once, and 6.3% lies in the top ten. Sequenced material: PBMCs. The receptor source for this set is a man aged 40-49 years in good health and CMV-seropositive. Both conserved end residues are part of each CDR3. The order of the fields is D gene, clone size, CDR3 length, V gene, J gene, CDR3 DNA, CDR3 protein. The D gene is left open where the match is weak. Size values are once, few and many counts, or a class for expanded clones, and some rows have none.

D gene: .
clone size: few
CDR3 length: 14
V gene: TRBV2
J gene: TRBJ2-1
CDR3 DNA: TGTGCCAGCAGCCCTACCTTGTCCTACAATGAGCAGTTCTTC
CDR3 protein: CASSPTLSYNEQFF

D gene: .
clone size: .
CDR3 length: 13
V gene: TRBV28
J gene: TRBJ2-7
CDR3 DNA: TGTGCCAGCAGTTTGGCGCGCTGGGCGGAGCAGTACTTC
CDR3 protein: CASSLARWAEQYF

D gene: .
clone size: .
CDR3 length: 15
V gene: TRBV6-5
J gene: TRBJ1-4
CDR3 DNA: TGTGCCAGCAGTTCCCTGGCGGCGGCTGATGAAAAACTGTTTTTT
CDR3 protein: CASSSLAAADEKLFF

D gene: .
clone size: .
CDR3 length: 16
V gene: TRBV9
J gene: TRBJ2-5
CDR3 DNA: TGTGCCAGCAGCCTCGTTCCACCACGGGGTGGGGAGACCCAGTACTTC
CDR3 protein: CASSLVPPRGGETQYF

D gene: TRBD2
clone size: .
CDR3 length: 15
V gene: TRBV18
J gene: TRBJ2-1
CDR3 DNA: TGTGCCAGCTCACCACGGCGGGAGGGCCTCGGAGAGCAGTTCTTC
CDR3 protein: CASSPRREGLGEQFF

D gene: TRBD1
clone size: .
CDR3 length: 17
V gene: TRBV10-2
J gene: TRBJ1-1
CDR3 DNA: TGCGCCAGCAGTGGACCTCCGGGACAGGGGGCGCGCACTGAAGCTTTCTTT
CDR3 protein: CASSGPPGQGARTEAFF

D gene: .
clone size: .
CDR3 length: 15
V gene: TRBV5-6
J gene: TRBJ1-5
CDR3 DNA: TGTGCCAGCAGCTTATTGGCTCGGGGGGATCAGCCCCAGCATTTT
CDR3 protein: CASSLLARGDQPQHF

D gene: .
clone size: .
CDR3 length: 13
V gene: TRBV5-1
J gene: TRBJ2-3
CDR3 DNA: TGCGCCAGCAGCTTAATCCCCGCAGATACGCAGTATTTT
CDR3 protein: CASSLIPADTQYF

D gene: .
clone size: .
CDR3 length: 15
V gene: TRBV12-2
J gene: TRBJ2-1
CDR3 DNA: TGTGCAAGTCCCCCTAGGGGGATTTGGGAAAATGAGCAGTTCTTC
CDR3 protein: CASPPRGIWENEQFF

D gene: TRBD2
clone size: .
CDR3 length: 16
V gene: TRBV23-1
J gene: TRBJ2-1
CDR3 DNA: TGCGCCAGCAGTCAATCGGCTAGCGGGAGGGGTAGGGGGCAGTTCTTC
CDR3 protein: CASSQSASGRGRGQFF

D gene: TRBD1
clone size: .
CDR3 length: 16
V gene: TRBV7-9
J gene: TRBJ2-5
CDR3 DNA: TGTGCCAGCAGCTTAGCTCTAGGGGGCAAGGACAAGACCCAGTACTTC
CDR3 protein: CASSLALGGKDKTQYF

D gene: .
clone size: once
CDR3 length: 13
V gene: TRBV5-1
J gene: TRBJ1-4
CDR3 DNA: TGCGCCAGCAGCATACAGGGTGGAGAAAAACTGTTTTTT
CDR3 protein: CASSIQGGEKLFF

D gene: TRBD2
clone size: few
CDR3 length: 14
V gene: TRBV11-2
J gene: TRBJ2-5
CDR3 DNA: TGTGCCAGCAGCCTCGGGACTAGCGGGACGGGTCAGTACTTC
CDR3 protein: CASSLGTSGTGQYF

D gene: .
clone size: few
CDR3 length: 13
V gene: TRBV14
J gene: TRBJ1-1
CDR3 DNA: TGTGCCAGCAGTCCGAACCGTCGGGGGAAAGCTTTCTTT
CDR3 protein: CASSPNRRGKAFF

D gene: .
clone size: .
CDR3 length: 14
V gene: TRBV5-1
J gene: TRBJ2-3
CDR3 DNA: TGCGCCAGCAGTGGGGCAACTAGCACAGATACGCAGTATTTT
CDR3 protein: CASSGATSTDTQYF

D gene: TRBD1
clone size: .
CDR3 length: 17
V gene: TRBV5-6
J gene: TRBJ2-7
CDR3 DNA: TGTGCCAGCAGCTTGGACACCGGGACAGGGTACCCCTACGAGCAGTACTTC
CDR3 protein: CASSLDTGTGYPYEQYF

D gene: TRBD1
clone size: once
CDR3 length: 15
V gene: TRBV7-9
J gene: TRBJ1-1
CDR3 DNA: TGTGCCAGCAGCCCGATACAGGGGGCTGGCACTGAAGCTTTCTTT
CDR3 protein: CASSPIQGAGTEAFF

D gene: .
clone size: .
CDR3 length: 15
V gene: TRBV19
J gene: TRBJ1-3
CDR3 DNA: TGTGCCAGTAGTACCCTGACAGGCTCTGGAAACACCATATATTTT
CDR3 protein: CASSTLTGSGNTIYF

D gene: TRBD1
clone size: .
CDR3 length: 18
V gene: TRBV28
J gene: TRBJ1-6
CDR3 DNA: TGTGCCAGCAGCCGACTGACGGGGACAGGCTCCTATAATTCACCCCTCCACTTT
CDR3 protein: CASSRLTGTGSYNSPLHF

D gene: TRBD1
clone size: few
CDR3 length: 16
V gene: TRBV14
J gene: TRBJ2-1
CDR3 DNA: TGTGCCAGCAGTCCTCCGGGACAGCTCTCCTACAATGAGCAGTTCTTC
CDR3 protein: CASSPPGQLSYNEQFF

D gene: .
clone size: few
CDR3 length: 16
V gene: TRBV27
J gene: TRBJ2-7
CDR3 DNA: TGTGCCAGCAGTACCCTCCTACCGGGAGCCATCAACGAGCAGTACTTC
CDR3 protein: CASSTLLPGAINEQYF

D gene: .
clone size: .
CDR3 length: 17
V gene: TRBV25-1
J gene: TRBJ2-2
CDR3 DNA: TGTGCCAGCAGTGTATTCGGGAGGGGGCGAGGAACCGGGGAGCTGTTTTTT
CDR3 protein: CASSVFGRGRGTGELFF

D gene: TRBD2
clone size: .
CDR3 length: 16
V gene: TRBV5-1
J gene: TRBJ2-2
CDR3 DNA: TGCGCCAGCAGCCCCCGGGGGGGTTCCGACACCGGGGAGCTGTTTTTT
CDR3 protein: CASSPRGGSDTGELFF

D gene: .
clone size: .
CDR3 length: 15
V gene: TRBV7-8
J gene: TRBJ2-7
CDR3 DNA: TGTGCCAGCAGCAAACCTTCGGGATCCCTCTACGAGCAGTACTTC
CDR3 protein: CASSKPSGSLYEQYF

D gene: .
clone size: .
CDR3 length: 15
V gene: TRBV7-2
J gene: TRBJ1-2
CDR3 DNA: TGTGCCAGCAGCATAGGACACGGCCTTGCTGACAGCTACACCTTC
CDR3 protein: CASSIGHGLADSYTF

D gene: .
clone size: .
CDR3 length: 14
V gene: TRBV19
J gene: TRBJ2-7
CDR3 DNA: TGTGCCAGTAGTATAGAATCGACGCAGGGGAGAATTTACTTC
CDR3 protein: CASSIESTQGRIYF

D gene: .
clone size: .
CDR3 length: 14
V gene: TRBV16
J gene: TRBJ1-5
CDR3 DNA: TGTGCCAGCAGCCGGACAGATAGCAATCAGCCCCAGCATTTT
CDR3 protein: CASSRTDSNQPQHF

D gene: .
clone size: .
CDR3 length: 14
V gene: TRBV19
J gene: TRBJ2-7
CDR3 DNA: TGTGCCAGTAGTGATCACGGAGACGATTACGAGCAGTACTTC
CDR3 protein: CASSDHGDDYEQYF

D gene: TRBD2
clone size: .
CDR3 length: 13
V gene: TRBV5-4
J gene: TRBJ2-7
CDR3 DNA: TGTGCCAGCAGCTTAGGCGGGAGGCTCGAGCAGTACTTC
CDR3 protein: CASSLGGRLEQYF

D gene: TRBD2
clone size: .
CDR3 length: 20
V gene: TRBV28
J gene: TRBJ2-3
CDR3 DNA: TGTGCCAGCAAGGCAAACGTCGGGACTAGCGGGAAAGTTGTGACAGATACGCAGTATTTT
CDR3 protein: CASKANVGTSGKVVTDTQYF

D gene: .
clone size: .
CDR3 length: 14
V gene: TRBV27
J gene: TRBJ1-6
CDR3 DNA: TGTGCCAGCAGGGACAGTTTCGGTAATTCACCCCTCCACTTT
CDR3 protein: CASRDSFGNSPLHF

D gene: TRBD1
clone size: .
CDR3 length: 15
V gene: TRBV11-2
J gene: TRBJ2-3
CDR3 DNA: TGTGCCAGCAGCTTAGTCGGACAGGGCGCAGATACGCAGTATTTT
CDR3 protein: CASSLVGQGADTQYF

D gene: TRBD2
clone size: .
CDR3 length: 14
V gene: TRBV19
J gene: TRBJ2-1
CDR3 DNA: TGTGCCAGTAGCCCTAGGACTAGCGGCAATGAGCAGTTCTTC
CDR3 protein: CASSPRTSGNEQFF

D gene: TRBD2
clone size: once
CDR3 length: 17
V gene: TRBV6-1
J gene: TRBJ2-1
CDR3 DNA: TGTGCCAGCAGTGACCCGGGACTAGCGGTCTTGGGGAATGAGCAGTTCTTC
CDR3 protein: CASSDPGLAVLGNEQFF

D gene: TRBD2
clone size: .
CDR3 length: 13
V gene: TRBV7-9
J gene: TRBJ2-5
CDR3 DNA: TGTGCCAGCCCCGCGGGGGAGCAAGAGACCCAGTACTTC
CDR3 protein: CASPAGEQETQYF

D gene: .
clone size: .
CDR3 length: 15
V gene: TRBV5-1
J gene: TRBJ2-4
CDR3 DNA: TGCGCCAGCAGCTTGGAACCGGGAGCCAAAAACATTCAGTACTTC
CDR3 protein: CASSLEPGAKNIQYF

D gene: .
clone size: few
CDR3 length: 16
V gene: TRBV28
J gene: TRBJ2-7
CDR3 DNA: TGTGCCAGCAGTTTACCGACAGGGAGGAGCTCCTACGAGCAGTACTTC
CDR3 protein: CASSLPTGRSSYEQYF

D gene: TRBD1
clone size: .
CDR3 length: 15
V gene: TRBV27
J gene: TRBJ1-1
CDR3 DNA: TGTGCCAGCTCCACCTACAGGGGAAGGAACACTGAAGCTTTCTTT
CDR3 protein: CASSTYRGRNTEAFF

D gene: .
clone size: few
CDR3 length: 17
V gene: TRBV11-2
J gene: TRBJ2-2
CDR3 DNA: TGTGCCAGCAGCTTCCTCGTTGGTAGCGGGAACACCGGGGAGCTGTTTTTT
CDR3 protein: CASSFLVGSGNTGELFF

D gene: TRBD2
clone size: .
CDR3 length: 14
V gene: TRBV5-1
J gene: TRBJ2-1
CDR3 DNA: TGCGCCAGCAGCTTCCTAGCGGGTTACAATGAGCAGTTCTTC
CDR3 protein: CASSFLAGYNEQFF

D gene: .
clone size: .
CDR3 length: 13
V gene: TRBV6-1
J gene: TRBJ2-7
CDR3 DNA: TGTGCCAGCGGGCAGGGGAGCTCCTACGAGCAGTACTTC
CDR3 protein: CASGQGSSYEQYF

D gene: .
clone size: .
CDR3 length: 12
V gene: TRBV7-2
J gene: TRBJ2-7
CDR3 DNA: TGTGCCAGCAGTTGGAGTTCTTACGAGCAGTACTTC
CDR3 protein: CASSWSSYEQYF

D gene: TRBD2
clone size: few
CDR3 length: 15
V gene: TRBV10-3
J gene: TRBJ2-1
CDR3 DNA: TGTGCCATCAGTGAGGTCCAGCGGGGTAACAATGAGCAGTTCTTC
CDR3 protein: CAISEVQRGNNEQFF

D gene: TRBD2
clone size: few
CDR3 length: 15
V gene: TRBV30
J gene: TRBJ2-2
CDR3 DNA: TGTGCCTGGAAAGACGCGGGAGGAGACACCGGGGAGCTGTTTTTT
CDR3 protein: CAWKDAGGDTGELFF

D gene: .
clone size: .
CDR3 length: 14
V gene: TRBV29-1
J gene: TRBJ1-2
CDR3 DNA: TGCAGCGTTGAAAGTACAGGGAGATACTATGGCTACACCTTC
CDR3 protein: CSVESTGRYYGYTF

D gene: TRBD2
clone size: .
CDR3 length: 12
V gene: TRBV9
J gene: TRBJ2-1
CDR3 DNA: TGTGCCAGCAGCATGGCGGGACTAGCGAAGTTCTTC
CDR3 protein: CASSMAGLAKFF

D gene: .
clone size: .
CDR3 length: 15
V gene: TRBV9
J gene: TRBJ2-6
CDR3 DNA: TGTGCCAGCACGAGTGCAGGTCCCGGGGCCAACGTCCTGACTTTC
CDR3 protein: CASTSAGPGANVLTF

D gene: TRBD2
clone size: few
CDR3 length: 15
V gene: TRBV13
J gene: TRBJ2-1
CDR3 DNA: TGTGCCAGCACCTTGGGGCTAGCGGGAGTGCGGGAGCAGTTCTTC
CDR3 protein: CASTLGLAGVREQFF

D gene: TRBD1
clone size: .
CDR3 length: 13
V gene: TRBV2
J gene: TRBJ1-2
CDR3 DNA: TGTGCCAGCAACCCGGACAGGATCCGCGGCTACACCTTC
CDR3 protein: CASNPDRIRGYTF

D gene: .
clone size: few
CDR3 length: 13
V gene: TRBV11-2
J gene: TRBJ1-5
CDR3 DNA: TGTGCCAGCAGCTCCCGGGTGGATCAGCCCCAGCATTTT
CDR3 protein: CASSSRVDQPQHF

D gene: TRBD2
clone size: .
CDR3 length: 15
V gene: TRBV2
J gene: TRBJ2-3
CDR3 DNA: TGTGCCAGCAGGGGGACTAGCGGGGCCACAGATACGCAGTATTTT
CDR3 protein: CASRGTSGATDTQYF

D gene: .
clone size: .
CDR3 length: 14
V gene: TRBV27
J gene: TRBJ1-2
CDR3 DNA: TGTGCCAGCAGAAGTGACAGGCTCGTAGGGGGCTACACCTTC
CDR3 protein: CASRSDRLVGGYTF